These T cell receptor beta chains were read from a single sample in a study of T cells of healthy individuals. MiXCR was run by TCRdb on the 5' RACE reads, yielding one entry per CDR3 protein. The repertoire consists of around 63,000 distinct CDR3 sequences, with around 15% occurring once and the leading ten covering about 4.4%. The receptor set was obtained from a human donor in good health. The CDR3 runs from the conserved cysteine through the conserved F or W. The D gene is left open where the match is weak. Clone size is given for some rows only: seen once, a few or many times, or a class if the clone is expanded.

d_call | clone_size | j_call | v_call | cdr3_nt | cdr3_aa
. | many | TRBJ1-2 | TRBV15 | TGTGCCACCAGCAGAGAGGGGAGCTACAACTATGGCTACACCTTC | CATSREGSYNYGYTF
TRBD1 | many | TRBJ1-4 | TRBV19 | TGTGCCAGTAGGCAACAGGGGGCGCGGGAAAAACTGTTTTTT | CASRQQGAREKLFF
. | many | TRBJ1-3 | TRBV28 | TGTGCCAGCAGCTCGACCGATATCCGTGGGACTGGAAACACCATATATTTT | CASSSTDIRGTGNTIYF
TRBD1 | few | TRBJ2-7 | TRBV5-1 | TGCGCCAGCGGGGACAGGGGAACCTACGAGCAGTACTTC | CASGDRGTYEQYF
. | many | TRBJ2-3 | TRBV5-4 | TGTGCCAGCAGCTTGGAGGATTGGGATACGCAGTATTTT | CASSLEDWDTQYF
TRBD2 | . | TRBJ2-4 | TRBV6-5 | TGTGCCAGCAGTTACTCCGGGGGGGTAGCCAAAAACATTCAGTACTTC | CASSYSGGVAKNIQYF
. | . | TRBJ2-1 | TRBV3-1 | TGTGCCAGCAGTCCGCAGGAGTCCTACAATGAGCAGTTCTTC | CASSPQESYNEQFF
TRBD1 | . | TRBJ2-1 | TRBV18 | TGTGCCAGCTCGCGGGACAGGGGGCGTAACAATGAGCAGTTCTTC | CASSRDRGRNNEQFF
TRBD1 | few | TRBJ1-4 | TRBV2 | TGTGCCAGCGGGGCAGGGGGAGATGCAACTAATGAAAAACTGTTTTTT | CASGAGGDATNEKLFF
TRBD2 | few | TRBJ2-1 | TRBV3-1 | TGTGCCAGCAGCCGAGGGACTAGCGGGGGGAACGAGCAGTTCTTC | CASSRGTSGGNEQFF
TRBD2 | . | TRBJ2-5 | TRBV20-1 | TGCAGTGCTGAGATAGCGGGGGGACTCCAAGAGACCCAGTACTTC | CSAEIAGGLQETQYF
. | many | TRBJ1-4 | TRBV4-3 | TGCGCCAGCAGCCAAGAAGGGAATGAAAAACTGTTTTTT | CASSQEGNEKLFF
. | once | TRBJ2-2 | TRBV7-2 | TGTGCCAGCAGCTCACAGGGACCGAACACCGGGGAGCTGTTTTTT | CASSSQGPNTGELFF
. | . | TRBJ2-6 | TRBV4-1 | TGCGCCAGCAGCCAAGGCGTAAGGGCTGGGGCCAACGTCCTGACTTTC | CASSQGVRAGANVLTF
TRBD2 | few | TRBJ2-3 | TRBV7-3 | TGTGCCAGCAGCCATAGCGGGGGCACAGATACGCAGTATTTT | CASSHSGGTDTQYF
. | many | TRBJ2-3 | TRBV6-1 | TGTGCCAGCAGTTCAGGACTGGATCCTAGCACAGATACGCAGTATTTT | CASSSGLDPSTDTQYF
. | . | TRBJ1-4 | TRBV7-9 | TGTGCCAGCAGCTCATTACAGGCAACTAATGAAAAACTGTTTTTT | CASSSLQATNEKLFF
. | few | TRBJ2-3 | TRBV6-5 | TGTGCCAGCACCGAATCCGGGGACAGCACAGATACGCAGTATTTT | CASTESGDSTDTQYF
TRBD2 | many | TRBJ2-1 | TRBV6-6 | TGTGCCAGCAGTTACTCGATACTAGCGGCCAATGAGCAGTTCTTC | CASSYSILAANEQFF
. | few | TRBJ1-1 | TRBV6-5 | TGTGCCAGCAGTTACTCGCGGCCGCTGAACACTGAAGCTTTCTTT | CASSYSRPLNTEAFF
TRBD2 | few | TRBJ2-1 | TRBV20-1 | TGCAGTGCCCCGGGACTAACGTACAATGAGCAGTTCTTC | CSAPGLTYNEQFF
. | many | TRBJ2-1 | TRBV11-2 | TGTGCCAGCAGCAAACCGGCCCAACTTAACAATGAGCAGTTCTTC | CASSKPAQLNNEQFF
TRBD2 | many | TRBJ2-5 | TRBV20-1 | TGCAGTGCTTTCCCGTGGGGACTAGCAGATCAAGAGACCCAGTACTTC | CSAFPWGLADQETQYF
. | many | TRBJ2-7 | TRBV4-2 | TGTGCCAGCAGCCAAGGGTGGGATGGCGGAGGAGGATCCCACGAGCAGTACTTC | CASSQGWDGGGGSHEQYF
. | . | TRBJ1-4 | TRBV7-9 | TGTGCCAGCAGCCTCTCCGGGACACCGAATGAAAAACTGTTTTTT | CASSLSGTPNEKLFF
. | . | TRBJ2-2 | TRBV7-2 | TGTGCCAGCAGCTCGTTCAACGGCGGGGAGCTGTTTTTT | CASSSFNGGELFF
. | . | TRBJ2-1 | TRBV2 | TGTGCCAGCGGGATACGCTCCTACAATGAGCAGTTCTTC | CASGIRSYNEQFF
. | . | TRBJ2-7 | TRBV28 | TGTGCCAGCGACAGGTCCTCCTACGAGCAGTACTTC | CASDRSSYEQYF
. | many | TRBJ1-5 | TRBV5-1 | TGCGCCAGCAGCCCACAGGGCGAGGGGCAGCCCCAGCATTTT | CASSPQGEGQPQHF
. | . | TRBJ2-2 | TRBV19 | TGTGCCAGCCGCAAGAGTGGGAACACCGGGGAGCTGTTTTTT | CASRKSGNTGELFF
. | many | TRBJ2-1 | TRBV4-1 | TGCGCCAGCATCGGGATAGGTAGGAGGACCTACAATGAGCAGTTCTTC | CASIGIGRRTYNEQFF
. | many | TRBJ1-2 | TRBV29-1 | TGCAGCGTTGAAGGGGACTATGGCTACACCTTC | CSVEGDYGYTF
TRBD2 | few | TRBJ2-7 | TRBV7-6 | TGTGCCAGCAGCTTTGGACTAGCGGGAGGCGAGCAGTACTTC | CASSFGLAGGEQYF
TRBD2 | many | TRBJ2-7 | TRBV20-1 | TGCAGTGCTCAGAAGAGCGGGGGGGGCTACGAGCAGTACTTC | CSAQKSGGGYEQYF
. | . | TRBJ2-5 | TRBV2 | TGTGCCAGCAGGACTAACCAAGAGACCCAGTACTTC | CASRTNQETQYF
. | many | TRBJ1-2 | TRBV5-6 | TGTGCCAGCAGCTTCGACTATGGCTACACCTTC | CASSFDYGYTF
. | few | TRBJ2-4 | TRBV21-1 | TGTGCCAGCAGCGACGGGACATTAGCCAAAAACATTCAGTACTTC | CASSDGTLAKNIQYF
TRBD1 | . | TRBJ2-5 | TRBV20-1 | TGCAGTGCTACCAAAATGACAGGGGAGGAGACCCAGTACTTC | CSATKMTGEETQYF
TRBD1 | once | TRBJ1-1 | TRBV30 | TGTGCCTGGAGTGTACAGGGGACAGGGAGGGGCATGAACACTGAAGCTTTCTTT | CAWSVQGTGRGMNTEAFF
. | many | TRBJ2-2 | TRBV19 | TGTGCCAGTAGTATAGAGGGGGCCGGGGAGCTGTTTTTT | CASSIEGAGELFF
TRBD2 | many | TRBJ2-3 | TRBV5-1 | TGCGCCAGCAGCTTGGCTCCCCTAGCGGGGGCGACAGATACGCAGTATTTT | CASSLAPLAGATDTQYF
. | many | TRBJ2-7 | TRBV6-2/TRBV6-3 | TGTGCCCCTTCTAGTACCGAGCAGTACTTC | CAPSSTEQYF
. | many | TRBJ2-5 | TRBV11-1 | TGTGCCAGCAGCACACTAACGGGGCTCCAAGAGACCCAGTACTTC | CASSTLTGLQETQYF
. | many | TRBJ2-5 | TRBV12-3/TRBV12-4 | TGTGCCAGCAGTCCCAGAGGGGGAGGGGTTCAAGAGACCCAGTACTTC | CASSPRGGGVQETQYF
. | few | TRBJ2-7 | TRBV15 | TGTGCCACCAGCAGATTGGTCCTTGGGGAGACCTACGAGCAGTACTTC | CATSRLVLGETYEQYF
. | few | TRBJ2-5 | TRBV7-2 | TGTGCCAGCAGCTCAGACGGGGCCGCGGGAGAGACCCAGTACTTC | CASSSDGAAGETQYF
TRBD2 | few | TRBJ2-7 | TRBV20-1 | TGCAGTGCTAGTAGGGCGGGAGGCTCCTACGAGCAGTACTTC | CSASRAGGSYEQYF
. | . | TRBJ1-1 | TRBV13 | TGTGTCAGCAGCTTAAAGGGGGGGAACACTGAAGCTTTCTTT | CVSSLKGGNTEAFF
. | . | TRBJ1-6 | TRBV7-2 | TGTGCCAGCAGCTTAGTGGTCGACGGCAATTCACCCCTCCACTTT | CASSLVVDGNSPLHF
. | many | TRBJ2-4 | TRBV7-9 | TGTGCCAGCGCCACCTGGCCTGACATTCAGTACTTC | CASATWPDIQYF
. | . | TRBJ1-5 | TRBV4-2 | TGTGCCAGCAGCCGAGAAGGGGTTAGCAATCAGCCCCAGCATTTT | CASSREGVSNQPQHF